What follows are 9 T cell receptor beta chains derived from one specimen sequenced in a study of PD-1 blockade in classical Hodgkin lymphoma. Each and every patient relapsed after autologous stem cell transplantation, and patients got differing brentuximab vedotin exposure. Negative selection with magnetic separation was used to purify CD4+ T cells from thawed PBMCs. Sequencing was performed with immunoSEQ multiplex PCR; in TCRdb, only in-frame clones are kept and a portion is missing. The data show tens of thousands of clones, around 84% seen once. The sample was CD4+ T cells from blood, taken at baseline. These receptors were taken from a human donor with classical Hodgkin lymphoma.

This clone was observed a few times. V and J are TRBV19 and TRBJ1-4; 10 positions agree with TRBD1. Germline CDR1 is LNHDA and CDR2 is SQIVND (reference sequence). The CDR3 contains 15 residues. The junction had 9 bases not matched to a gene; V was cut back by 4 bases and J by 10 bases. The CDR3 DNA reads TGTGCCAGTAGTAGACAGGGGGCGCAAAGTGGAAAACTGTTTTTT. It specifies CASSRQGAQSGKLFF.

CDR3 sequence reads: CASSLAQGEHEQFF. The CDR3 nucleotides read TGTGCCAGCAGCTTAGCACAGGGGGAGCATGAGCAGTTCTTC. The chain recombines TRBV7-2 with TRBJ2-1; 8 bases match TRBD1. From germline, CDR1 is SGHTA and CDR2 FQGNSA. V dropped 0 bases and J dropped 8; count of bases not matched to a gene: 3. This CDR3 is 14 amino acids long.

J is TRBJ1-2 and V is TRBV6-6, with D maybe TRBD1 (5 bases). CDR3 length: 14 residues. V was shortened by 7 bases and J by 1 base, with 13 bases between the two germline ends. Germline CDR1 is MNHNY and CDR2 is SVGAGI (reference sequence). The CDR3 DNA is TGTGCCAGCATCCAAGGGGTATTTAACTATGGCTACACCTTC. It translates to CASIQGVFNYGYTF.

This chain connects TRBV9 to TRBJ2-1, with 8 positions matching TRBD2. This CDR3 has 15 residues. V dropped 2 bases and J dropped 5; count of bases not matched to a gene: 6. Germline-derived CDR1 and CDR2 are SGDLS and YYNGEE. In DNA form, the CDR3 reads TGTGCCAGCAGCGTCGTAGCGGGGCCACACAATGAGCAGTTCTTC. This encodes CASSVVAGPHNEQFF.

The chain combines TRBV27 with TRBJ2-6, with D possibly called TRBD1 or TRBD2 (6 bases each). CDR1 and CDR2 from the germline V gene are MNHEY and SMNVEV (reference sequence). The CDR3 loop spans 19 amino acids. V lost 6 bases, J lost 0 bases, and 21 bases lay in between. The CDR3 loop reads CASRRLGGGGFSGANVLTF. DNA of the CDR3: TGTGCCAGCAGAAGACTGGGGGGCGGAGGCTTCTCTGGGGCCAACGTCCTGACTTTC.

This chain connects TRBV5-6 to TRBJ2-7; D perhaps matches TRBD1 (6 bases). Germline CDR1 is SGHDT and CDR2 is YYEEEE. This CDR3 contains 12 residues. Trimming pared 1 base from V and 10 bases from J, leaving 12 bases between. The CDR3 loop is CASSLYTGSQYF. The CDR3 coding sequence is TGTGCCAGCAGCTTGTATACAGGGAGTCAGTACTTC.

CDR3 loop: CASSLQAGAGNTIYF. The CDR3 nucleotides read TGTGCCAGCAGCCTCCAAGCAGGGGCTGGAAACACCATATATTTT. The gene calls are TRBV7-9 and TRBJ1-3, with a possible D match to TRBD1 (6 bases). V lost 5 bases and J 2 bases, leaving 13 bases between the germline ends. Germline-derived CDR1 and CDR2 are SEHNR and FQNEAQ (reference sequence). The CDR3 sequence is 15 residues long.

The J gene is TRBJ2-1, the V gene TRBV5-1; possible D gene TRBD2, 5 bases. The CDR3 consists of 14 residues. Germline CDR1 and CDR2: SGHRS and YFSETQ. V lost 0 bases to trimming and J lost 8 bases, with 12 bases between them. In DNA form, the CDR3 reads TGCGCCAGCAGCTTGGTTACCGGGGTTGATGAGCAGTTCTTC. As protein: CASSLVTGVDEQFF.

The chain is built from TRBV5-1 and TRBJ2-7; 8 positions agree with TRBD1. V lost 4 bases to trimming and J lost 5 bases; unmatched junction nucleotides: 8. Germline V gene data show CDR1 as SGHRS and CDR2 as YFSETQ. There are 14 residues in the CDR3. The CDR3 loop reads CASSMGQEINEQYF. Written as DNA, the CDR3 is TGCGCCAGCAGCATGGGACAGGAGATAAACGAGCAGTACTTC.